The 27 T cell receptor beta chains below come from one sample, sequenced in a study of T-cell reconstitution after alpha-beta-depleted transplantation in children. The TCRbeta library was prepared with unique molecular identifiers. Each CDR3 protein gets one entry after TCRdb re-called the PCR reads with MiXCR. The data hold 150,000 to 200,000 distinct CDR3 sequences, with 11% observed a single time. The specimen comprised PBMCs, sampled before TCRalphabeta/CD19-depleted stem cell transplant. The receptors stem from a boy aged 2 to 9 with acute myeloid leukemia, due to receive a stem cell transplant.

This clonotype was found many times. This rearrangement joins TRBV12-3 or TRBV12-4 to TRBJ2-1, with D perhaps being TRBD1 or TRBD2 (5 bases each). V lost 6 bases and J 3 bases, leaving 15 bases between the germline ends. The CDR3 is 15 residues long. The CDR3, as DNA: TGTGCCAGCAGCACCGGGGCCTCGCTCTACAATGAGCAGTTCTTC. Translating gives CASSTGASLYNEQFF.

This clonotype was observed many times. This chain links TRBV5-1 with TRBJ1-2; D is undetermined. The germline V gene has CDR1 SGHRS and CDR2 YFSETQ. Trimming cost V 0 bases and J 1 base, with 22 bases left between them. There are 19 residues in the CDR3. The DNA for the CDR3 is TGCGCCAGCAGCTTGGGATTTGGGAGACACCACGCCCATAACTATGGCTACACCTTC. This translates into CASSLGFGRHHAHNYGYTF.

This clonotype was detected many times. The V gene is TRBV6-1, the J gene TRBJ2-3; 14 positions match TRBD2. The CDR3 has 16 residues. The V segment lost 6 bases and the J segment 4 bases; nucleotides outside the gene matches: 6. Germline assignment: CDR1 MNHNS and CDR2 SASEGT. In DNA, the CDR3 is TGTGCCAGCAGCCCCGGGGGACTAGCGGGAGCAGATACGCAGTATTTT. It yields the protein CASSPGGLAGADTQYF.

This clonotype has at least ten counts. The chain combines TRBV6-1 with TRBJ2-1; 10 bases map to TRBD2. Trimming at V came to 6 bases and at J to 6 bases, leaving 5 bases not matched to a gene. Looked up from germline, CDR1 is MNHNS and CDR2 is SASEGT. The CDR3 covers 14 residues. The CDR3 loop reads CASRRIAGGNEQFF. In DNA form, the CDR3 reads TGTGCCAGCAGACGCATAGCGGGAGGCAATGAGCAGTTCTTC.

This clonotype was seen many times. The chain is built from TRBV24-1 and TRBJ2-7, with D possibly TRBD1 on 6 matching bases. CDR3 length equals 13 residues. Germline CDR1 is KGHDR and CDR2 is SFDVKD. The germline V and J ends were trimmed by 3 bases and 2 bases, with 7 bases remaining between them. Here the CDR3 DNA reads TGTGCCACCAGTGATCCAGGGGCCTACGAGCAGTACTTC. This gives the protein CATSDPGAYEQYF.

This clonotype was counted many times. The chain recombines TRBV7-7 with TRBJ2-5, with D tentatively TRBD1 or TRBD2 (5 bases each). This CDR3 has 15 residues. Germline V gene sequence: CDR1 SSHAT, CDR2 FNYEAQ (reference sequence). The V end was cut by 5 bases, the J end by 2 bases, with 15 bases between. CDR3 amino acids: CASSATGTGQETQYF. The CDR3 nucleotides are TGTGCCAGCAGCGCGACCGGGACGGGGCAAGAGACCCAGTACTTC. Full variable domain (remainder filled in from reference TRBV7-7 and TRBJ2-5): GAGVSQSPRYKVTKRGQDVTLRCDPISSHATLYWYQQALGQGPEFLTYFNYEAQPDKSGLPSDRFSAERPEGSISTLTIQRTEQRDSAMYRCASSATGTGQETQYFGPGTRLLVL.

At least ten counts were recorded for this clonotype. The chain employs TRBV20-1 and TRBJ1-1; possibly TRBD1 for D (5 bases). This CDR3 spans 14 amino acids. Germline V gene lookup returns CDR1 DFQATT and CDR2 SNEGSKA (reference sequence). V gave up 0 bases and J gave up 5 bases, with 13 bases separating them. This CDR3 is CSARDFNGATEAFF. The CDR3 DNA is TGCAGTGCTAGAGATTTCAATGGGGCTACTGAAGCTTTCTTT.

This clonotype was counted ten times or more. This chain links TRBV12-3 or TRBV12-4 with TRBJ2-2; TRBD1 is a possible D gene (6 bases). V lost 5 bases to trimming and J lost 4 bases, with 20 bases between them. This CDR3 region has 17 residues. The CDR3 DNA follows: TGTGCCAGCAGTCTTAGATGGGGGCAGGTCAGCACCGGGGAGCTGTTTTTT. This sequence encodes CASSLRWGQVSTGELFF.

This clonotype was recorded at least ten times. J is TRBJ2-5 and V is TRBV18; D unresolved. This CDR3 has 12 amino acids. V shed 0 bases and J shed 2 bases, with 1 base lying between them. Germline CDR1 is KGHSH and CDR2 is LQKENI. For the CDR3, the DNA is TGTGCCAGCTCACCACCTCAAGAGACCCAGTACTTC. Translating it yields CASSPPQETQYF.

This clonotype was detected many times. V and J are TRBV24-1 and TRBJ2-3, with D unclear. CDR1 and CDR2 from the germline V gene are KGHDR and SFDVKD. V lost 0 bases to trimming and J lost 4 bases, with 1 base between them. This CDR3 is 12 amino acids long. The CDR3 loop reads CATSDLADTQYF. Written as DNA, the CDR3 is TGTGCCACCAGTGATTTGGCAGATACGCAGTATTTT.

This clonotype was seen repeatedly, ten times or more. The chain uses TRBV6-5 and TRBJ1-6; D is ambiguous. Trimming took 0 bases from V and 8 from J, leaving 14 bases between them. The CDR3 runs to 16 residues. The germline V gene encodes CDR1 MNHEY and CDR2 SVGAGI. CDR3 DNA sequence: TGTGCCAGCAGTTACTCGGCCACAGTAGTTGATTCACCCCTCCACTTT. This gives the protein CASSYSATVVDSPLHF.

This clonotype was seen many times. The chain uses TRBV7-6 and TRBJ1-1; no clear D gene. Germline assignment: CDR1 SGHVS and CDR2 FNYEAQ. CDR3 length equals 14 residues. With 4 bases removed from V and 4 bases from J, the gap between germline ends came to 13 bases. The CDR3 reads CASSSQDGLTEAFF. CDR3 bases: TGTGCCAGCAGCTCTCAGGACGGCCTCACTGAAGCTTTCTTT.

This clonotype has at least ten counts. The chain carries TRBV7-8 and TRBJ2-7; 11 bases fit TRBD2. Germline CDR1 is SGHVS and CDR2 is FQNEAQ. J was trimmed by 4 bases and V by 2 bases; bases with no gene match: 1. This CDR3 has 14 residues. The CDR3 DNA reads as TGTGCCAGCAGCTTATTAGCGGGAGGGTACGAGCAGTACTTC. This sequence encodes CASSLLAGGYEQYF.

This clonotype was detected ten times or more. The chain uses TRBV15 and TRBJ2-1; 9 nucleotides line up with TRBD2. The CDR3 is made up of 15 amino acids. Trimming removed 3 bases from V and 4 bases from J; junction bases left unmatched: 4. Germline CDR1 and CDR2: LNHNV and YYDKDF (reference sequence). The CDR3 region is CATSSLLAGYNEQFF. CDR3 sequence (DNA): TGTGCCACCAGCAGCTTGCTAGCGGGGTACAATGAGCAGTTCTTC.

This clonotype was counted at least ten times. The genes are TRBV3-1 and TRBJ2-5; D not resolved. From germline, CDR1 is LGHDT and CDR2 YNNKEL (reference sequence). CDR3 length: 15 residues. V shed 0 bases and J shed 6 bases, with 14 bases lying between them. CDR3 coding DNA: TGTGCCAGCAGCCAAGAGCAGGTTCTGGGGAAGACCCAGTACTTC. Translated, it gives CASSQEQVLGKTQYF.

This clonotype was recorded many times. This chain links TRBV6-1 with TRBJ2-2, with no clear D. CDR1 is MNHNS and CDR2 is SASEGT in the germline V gene. The V end lost 5 bases, the J end lost 4 bases, and 17 bases lay between the germline ends. The CDR3 has 16 amino acids. CDR3 nucleotides: TGTGCCAGCAGTCTCACGGTCGTCCTTCGCACCGGGGAGCTGTTTTTT. This encodes CASSLTVVLRTGELFF.

This clonotype was recorded many times. This sequence joins TRBV5-5 and TRBJ1-1; D is unresolved. With 2 bases removed from V and 5 bases from J, the gap between germline ends came to 10 bases. CDR3 length: 13 amino acids. Germline V gives CDR1 SGHKS, CDR2 YYEKEE (reference sequence). CDR3 protein: CASSFILETEAFF. Here the CDR3 DNA reads TGTGCCAGCAGCTTCATACTGGAAACTGAAGCTTTCTTT.

The table lists this clonotype with many counts. The chain's CDR3 is CASSFPNEKLFF. CDR3 in DNA: TGTGCCAGCAGTTTCCCTAATGAAAAACTGTTTTTT. The chain links TRBV12-3 or TRBV12-4 to TRBJ1-4; the D is unclear. The V end lost 3 bases, the J end lost 3 bases, and 2 bases lay between the germline ends. CDR3 length equals 12 residues.

At least ten counts were recorded for this clonotype. The chain couples TRBV12-3 or TRBV12-4 to TRBJ2-3, with no clear D. The CDR3 runs 13 residues. Trimming stripped 3 bases from V and 2 bases from J, with 6 bases between. This CDR3 reads CASSFGNTDTQYF. In DNA, the CDR3 is TGTGCCAGCAGTTTCGGAAACACAGATACGCAGTATTTT.

This clonotype occurred many times. J is TRBJ2-3 and V is TRBV27; 8 bases are shared with TRBD2. The CDR3 runs 15 residues. Trimming at V came to 5 bases and at J to 2 bases, leaving 6 bases not matched to a gene. Germline CDR1 and CDR2: MNHEY and SMNVEV (reference sequence). CDR3 sequence (DNA): TGTGCCAGCAGTCTACTAGCGGACCTCACAGATACGCAGTATTTT. Translated: CASSLLADLTDTQYF.

This clonotype has ten or more counts. The chain carries TRBV14 and TRBJ2-5; 9 nucleotides line up with TRBD1. The CDR3 contains 15 residues. V gave up 3 bases and J gave up 0 bases; unmatched junction bases: 2. Germline V gives CDR1 SGHDN, CDR2 FVKESK. The CDR3 DNA reads as TGTGCCAGCAGCCAGGGACAGGGCAACCAAGAGACCCAGTACTTC. This sequence encodes CASSQGQGNQETQYF. The entire variable domain, with the rest obtained from reference TRBV14 and TRBJ2-5, is as follows: EAGVTQFPSHSVIEKGQTVTLRCDPISGHDNLYWYRRVMGKEIKFLLHFVKESKQDESGMPNNRFLAERTGGTYSTLKVQPAELEDSGVYFCASSQGQGNQETQYFGPGTRLLVL.

This clonotype was seen repeatedly, ten times or more. The genes are TRBV15 and TRBJ1-5; D is perhaps TRBD1 (5 bases). The V gene lost 0 bases and the J gene lost 3 bases, with 9 bases spanning the gap. Per the germline V gene, CDR1 is LNHNV and CDR2 is YYDKDF (reference sequence). This CDR3 is 15 amino acids long. Here the CDR3 DNA reads TGTGCCACCAGCAGAGATTGGGGGGTCAATCAGCCCCAGCATTTT. This gives the protein CATSRDWGVNQPQHF.

This chain links TRBV6-1 with TRBJ1-3; the D is unclear. With 6 bases removed from V and 0 bases from J, the gap between germline ends came to 6 bases. The CDR3 runs 13 residues. CDR1 is MNHNS and CDR2 is SASEGT in the germline V gene. As DNA, the CDR3 is TGTGCCAGCAGAAAAGTCTCTGGAAACACCATATATTTT. This encodes CASRKVSGNTIYF.

This clonotype was seen repeatedly, ten times or more. This chain links TRBV5-1 with TRBJ2-5; D is perhaps TRBD1 or TRBD2 (5 bases each). The CDR3 runs to 14 residues. V was shortened by 4 bases and J by 7 bases, with 17 bases between the two germline ends. Germline-derived CDR1 and CDR2 are SGHRS and YFSETQ. The CDR3 DNA is TGCGCCAGCAGCCCGGAAGGGGTTGGGGGGACCCAGTACTTC. Its translation: CASSPEGVGGTQYF.

This clonotype showed up many times. This chain connects TRBV20-1 to TRBJ2-1; 7 nucleotides match TRBD1. J gave up 3 bases and V 5 bases, and 7 bases lay outside the gene matches. CDR1 and CDR2 (germline): DFQATT, SNEGSKA (reference sequence). The CDR3 consists of 14 residues. The CDR3, as DNA: TGCAGTGCTCGCCGGGACAGTGTCTACAATGAGCAGTTCTTC. It encodes CSARRDSVYNEQFF.

This clonotype appeared many times. The genes are TRBV5-1 and TRBJ1-1; weak D call: TRBD1 (5 bases). V lost 0 bases, J lost 3 bases, and 15 bases lay in between. This CDR3 comprises 16 residues. CDR1 and CDR2 (germline): SGHRS, YFSETQ. CDR3 in DNA: TGCGCCAGCAGCTTGGCCGGGACTCTTGGGGACACTGAAGCTTTCTTT. As protein: CASSLAGTLGDTEAFF.

This clonotype was seen repeatedly, ten times or more. The rearrangement links TRBV21-1 to TRBJ1-2. TRBV21-1 corresponds to a pseudogene. There are 14 residues in the CDR3. Here the CDR3 reads CASSKSGEVFGYTF. For the CDR3, the DNA is TGTGCCAGCAGCAAATCTGGGGAAGTCTTTGGCTACACCTTC.